This T cell receptor beta chain was identified in a study of shared clonotypes between healthy human individuals (dated by TCRdb to the early 2020s). General notes on the study: The cohort included a few men and two women between 18 and 49 years of age. For each donor, CD4 naive and CD4 memory were each run on three plates, CD8 naive on two plates, and CD8 memory on one plate. To estimate repertoire size and how much clonotypes are shared between individuals, the study performed deep sequencing of blood TCR repertoires from five healthy adults. To increase sequencing depth and limit assay-specific biases, TCR repertoire library preparation and sequencing were carried out by different laboratories using diverse techniques. Per donor, leukapheresis produced somewhere between about 0.85 and 8.9 billion PBMCs.

Using the deep immunoSEQ assay, multiplex PCR amplified TCR CDR3 regions from genomic DNA. Genomic DNA extracted from each cell subset was distributed evenly over all wells of several immunoSEQ 96-well plates, and each plate served as one replicate. For sorted subsets, about 200 ng genomic DNA, equal to 25,000 to 35,000 T cell genomes, was loaded into each replicate PCR. Purified libraries were measured with a Qubit 3.0 fluorometer, size-checked on a Bioanalyzer 2100, and measured again with the KAPA Library Quantification kit. Every immunoSEQ 96-well plate was sequenced on a separate single-read 150-cycle Illumina NextSeq 550 flow cell. The source study handled its data this way. The immunoSEQ output contained only junctional sequences without quality scores, so filtering could not match that applied to full-length reads. To assign V/J genes and CDR3, sequences were annotated using PyIR, a Python wrapper for IgBLAST v1.9, with IMGT germline references. Reads were filtered out if the reads had weak V/J assignments (E-value above 1e-6), no CDR3, stop codons, out-of-frame junctions, or ambiguous translated residues. V3J clonotypes were defined as sequences sharing an identical inferred V gene, J gene, and CDR3 amino acid sequence. Percentage overlap between repertoires was calculated by dividing the number of shared unique clonotypes by the size of the smaller repertoire. RTK rarefaction, the Chao1 estimator, and Recon v2.1 estimates of unobserved clonotypes were used to assess repertoire richness. For all TCRbeta clonotypes obtained by the gDNA method from a handful of donors, generation probabilities were computed with OLGA. TCRdb re-hosts the immuneACCESS table, in-frame sequences only. Its copies lack some clones; in the studies checked, an unresolved V gene accounts for under half of them, and the cause for the rest is not known. Clonal size and the V and J genes are those of that table, whereas D and trimming came from the DNA. For this sample there are about 1.1 million clones; roughly 80% appear just once. More than 0.85% of the sample is in the top ten clones.

As to this clone: The specificity of this receptor is unknown. No base quality information exists; no much larger clone differs at one position.

CDR1 and CDR2, per the germline V gene, are MDHEN and SYDVKM. There are 14 amino acids in the CDR3, from cysteine to phenylalanine inclusive. Only the CDR3 DNA stays, 42 bases, in frame from base 1. The germline V and J ends show losses of 3 bases and 3 bases respectively, and no gene match explains 3 bases of the junction. Donors were healthy HIV-negative adults with no recently reported acute infections or vaccinations. All donors were Caucasian adults living in Nashville, Tennessee, USA. CD4+ T cells were enriched by magnetic negative selection, after which naive cells were positively selected on CD45RA and the negative fraction was taken as the memory subset. After blood collection by leukapheresis, PBMCs were isolated using Ficoll-Histopaque density gradient centrifugation and then cryopreserved in the vapor phase of liquid nitrogen. Analytical flow cytometry was used to check the purity and quantity of each magnetically sorted T cell population. From each sorted fraction, genomic DNA was isolated and quantified by UV absorbance on a Nanodrop 2000c.

The study at large found these results: Pairwise subsampling indicated that sequencing depth was expected to affect the degree of clonotype sharing among donors. The small number of donors limited the genetic and exposure-history diversity represented. Compared with non-shared clonotypes, clonotypes shared by all four sorted-subset donors had higher generation probabilities. Incomplete sequencing was indicated by rarefaction of sorted-subset datasets, despite the large sequencing depth. Sampling was limited to blood, and TCR repertoires in tissue likely differ from TCR repertoires in blood. Across four donors, approximately 4.6% of naive CD4, more than 3% of naive CD8, roughly 2.3% of memory CD4, and 0.3% to 0.45% of memory CD8 clonotypes were shared. Naive subsets generally had larger estimated clonotype richness than memory subsets did.

In this chain, TRBV28 is recombined with TRBJ1-1; 8 bases in between match TRBD1. Sequencing input: memory CD4+ T cells from PBMCs. Read against the paper, the sample's cell subset or site label means: CD45RA-negative fraction. The TCR originated in a man younger than 35 in good health. Some clones in this sample may be carry-over from other donors' samples. The bases are TGTGCCAGCAGTTTTGGACAGGGCGACACTGAAGCTTTCTTT. Its product reads: CASSFGQGDTEAFF. The entire variable domain, with the stretches around the CDR3 drawn from the reference TRBV28 and TRBJ1-1 proteins, is DVKVTQSSRYLVKRTGEKVFLECVQDMDHENMFWYRQDPGLGLRLIYFSYDVKMKEKGDIPEGYSVSREKKERFSLILESASTNQTSMYLCASSFGQGDTEAFFGQGTRLTVV.